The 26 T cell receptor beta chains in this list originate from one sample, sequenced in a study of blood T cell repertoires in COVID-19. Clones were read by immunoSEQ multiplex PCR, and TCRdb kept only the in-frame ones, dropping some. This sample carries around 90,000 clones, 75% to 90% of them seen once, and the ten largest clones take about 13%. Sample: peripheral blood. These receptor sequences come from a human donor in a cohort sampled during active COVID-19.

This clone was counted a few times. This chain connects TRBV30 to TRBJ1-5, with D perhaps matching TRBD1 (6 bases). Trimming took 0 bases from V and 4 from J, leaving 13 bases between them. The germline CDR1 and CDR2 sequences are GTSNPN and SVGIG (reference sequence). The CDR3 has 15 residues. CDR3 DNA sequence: TGTGCCTGGAGTGTACGTAGGGGGTGGAATCAGCCCCAGCATTTT. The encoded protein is CAWSVRRGWNQPQHF.

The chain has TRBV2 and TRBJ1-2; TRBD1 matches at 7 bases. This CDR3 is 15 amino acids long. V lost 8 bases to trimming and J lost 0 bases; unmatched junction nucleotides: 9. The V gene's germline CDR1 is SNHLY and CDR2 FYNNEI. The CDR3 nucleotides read TGTGCCAGCTGGACGGGGACAGACGCTAACTATGGCTACACCTTC. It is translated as CASWTGTDANYGYTF.

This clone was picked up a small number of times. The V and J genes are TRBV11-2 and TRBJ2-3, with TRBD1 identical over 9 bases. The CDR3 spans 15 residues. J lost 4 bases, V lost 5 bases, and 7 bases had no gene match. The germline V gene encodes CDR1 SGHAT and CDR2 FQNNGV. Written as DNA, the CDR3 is TGTGCCAGCAGCCTCCTAGGGACAGGGTCAGATACGCAGTATTTT. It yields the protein CASSLLGTGSDTQYF.

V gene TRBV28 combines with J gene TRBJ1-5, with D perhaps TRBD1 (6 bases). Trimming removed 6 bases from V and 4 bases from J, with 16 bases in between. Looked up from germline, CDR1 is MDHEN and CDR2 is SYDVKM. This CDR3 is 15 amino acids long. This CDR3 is CASSRAGALNQPQHF. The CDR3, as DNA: TGTGCCAGCAGCCGCGCGGGGGCTCTGAATCAGCCCCAGCATTTT.

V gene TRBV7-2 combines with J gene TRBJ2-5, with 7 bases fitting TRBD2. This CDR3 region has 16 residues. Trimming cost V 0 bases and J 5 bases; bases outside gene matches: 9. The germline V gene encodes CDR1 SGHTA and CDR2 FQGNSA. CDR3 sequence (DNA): TGTGCCAGCAGCTTAGCGGGGCCTAGCGGATGGGAGACCCAGTACTTC. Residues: CASSLAGPSGWETQYF.

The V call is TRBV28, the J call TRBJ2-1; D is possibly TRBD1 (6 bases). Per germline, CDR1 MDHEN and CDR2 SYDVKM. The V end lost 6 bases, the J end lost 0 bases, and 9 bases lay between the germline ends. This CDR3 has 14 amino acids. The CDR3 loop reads CASRLDSSYNEQFF. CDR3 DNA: TGTGCCAGCAGGCTGGACAGCTCCTACAATGAGCAGTTCTTC.

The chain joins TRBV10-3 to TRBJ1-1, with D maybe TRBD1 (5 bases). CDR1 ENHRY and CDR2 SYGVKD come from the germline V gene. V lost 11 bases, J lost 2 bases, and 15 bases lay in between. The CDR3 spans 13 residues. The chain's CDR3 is CASYPGGNTEAFF. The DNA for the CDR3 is TGTGCCTCGTACCCGGGGGGAAACACTGAAGCTTTCTTT.

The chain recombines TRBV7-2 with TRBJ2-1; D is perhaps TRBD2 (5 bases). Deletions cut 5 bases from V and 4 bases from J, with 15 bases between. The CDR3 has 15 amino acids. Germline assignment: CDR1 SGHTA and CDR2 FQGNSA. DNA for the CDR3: TGTGCCAGCAGCCTCCGAAACGGGGATTACAATGAGCAGTTCTTC. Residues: CASSLRNGDYNEQFF.

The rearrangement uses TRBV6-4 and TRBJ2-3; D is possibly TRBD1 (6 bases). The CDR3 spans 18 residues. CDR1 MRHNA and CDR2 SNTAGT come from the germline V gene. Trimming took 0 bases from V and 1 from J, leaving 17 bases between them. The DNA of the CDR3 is TGTGCCAGCAGTGACTCTACCAACAGGGTATTGGGCACAGATACGCAGTATTTT. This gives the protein CASSDSTNRVLGTDTQYF.

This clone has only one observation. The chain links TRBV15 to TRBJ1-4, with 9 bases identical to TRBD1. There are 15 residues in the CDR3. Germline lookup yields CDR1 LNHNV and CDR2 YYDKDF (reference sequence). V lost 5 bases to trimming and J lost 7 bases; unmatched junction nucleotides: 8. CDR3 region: CATSGRDRDLEKLFF. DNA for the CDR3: TGTGCCACCAGCGGAAGGGACAGGGATCTTGAAAAACTGTTTTTT.

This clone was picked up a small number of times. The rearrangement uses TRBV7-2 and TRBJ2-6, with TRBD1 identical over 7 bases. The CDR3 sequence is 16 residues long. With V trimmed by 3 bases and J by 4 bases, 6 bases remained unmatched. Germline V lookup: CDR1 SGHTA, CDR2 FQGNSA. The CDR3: CASSFRGTAGANVLTF. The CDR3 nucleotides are TGTGCCAGCAGCTTCCGTGGGACAGCGGGGGCCAACGTCCTGACTTTC.

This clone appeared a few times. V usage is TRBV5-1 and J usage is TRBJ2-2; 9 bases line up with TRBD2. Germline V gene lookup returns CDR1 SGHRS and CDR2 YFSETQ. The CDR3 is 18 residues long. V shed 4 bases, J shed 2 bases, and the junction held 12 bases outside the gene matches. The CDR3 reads CASSPPWLAGTNTGELFF. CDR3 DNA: TGCGCCAGCAGCCCCCCGTGGCTAGCGGGGACAAACACCGGGGAGCTGTTTTTT.

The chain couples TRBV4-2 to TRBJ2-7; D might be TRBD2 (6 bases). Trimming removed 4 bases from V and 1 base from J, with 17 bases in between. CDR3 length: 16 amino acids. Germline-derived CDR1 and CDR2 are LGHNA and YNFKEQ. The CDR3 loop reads CASSPSFGSMSYEQYF. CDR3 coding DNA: TGTGCCAGCAGCCCTTCTTTCGGGAGTATGTCCTACGAGCAGTACTTC.

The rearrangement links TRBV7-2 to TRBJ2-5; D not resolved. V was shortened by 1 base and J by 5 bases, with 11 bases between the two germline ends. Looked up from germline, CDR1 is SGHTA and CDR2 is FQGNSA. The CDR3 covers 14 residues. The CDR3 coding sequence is TGTGCCAGCAGCTTAGTTTCCCAGGCCGAGACCCAGTACTTC. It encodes CASSLVSQAETQYF.

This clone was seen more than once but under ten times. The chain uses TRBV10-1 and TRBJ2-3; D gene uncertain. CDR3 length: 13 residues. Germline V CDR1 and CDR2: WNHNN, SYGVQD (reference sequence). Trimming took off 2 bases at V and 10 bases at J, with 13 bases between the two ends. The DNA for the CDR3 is TGCGCCAGCAGTGAGACCCCCTCGGGTTCGCAGTATTTT. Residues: CASSETPSGSQYF.

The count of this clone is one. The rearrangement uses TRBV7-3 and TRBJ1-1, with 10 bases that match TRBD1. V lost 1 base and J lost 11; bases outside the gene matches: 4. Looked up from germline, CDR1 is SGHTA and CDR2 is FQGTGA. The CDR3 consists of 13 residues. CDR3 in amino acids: CASSLRQGAMAFF. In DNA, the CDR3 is TGTGCCAGCAGCTTAAGACAGGGGGCAATGGCTTTCTTT.

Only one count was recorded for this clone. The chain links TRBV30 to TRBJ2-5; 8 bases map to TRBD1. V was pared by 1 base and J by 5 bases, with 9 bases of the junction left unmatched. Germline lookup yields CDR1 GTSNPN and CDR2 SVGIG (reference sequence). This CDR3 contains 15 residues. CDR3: CAWSAGQGAVETQYF. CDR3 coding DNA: TGTGCCTGGAGTGCGGGGCAGGGGGCCGTGGAGACCCAGTACTTC. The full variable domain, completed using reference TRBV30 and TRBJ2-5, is SQTIHQWPATLVQPVGSPLSLECTVEGTSNPNLYWYRQAAGRGLQLLFYSVGIGQISSEVPQNLSASRPQDRQFILSSKKLLLSDSGFYLCAWSAGQGAVETQYFGPGTRLLVL.

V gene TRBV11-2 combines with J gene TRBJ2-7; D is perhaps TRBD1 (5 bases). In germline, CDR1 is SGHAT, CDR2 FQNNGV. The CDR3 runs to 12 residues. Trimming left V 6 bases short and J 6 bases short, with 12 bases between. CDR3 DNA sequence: TGTGCCAGCAGGTTGCAGGGTGCCGAGCAGTACTTC. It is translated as CASRLQGAEQYF.

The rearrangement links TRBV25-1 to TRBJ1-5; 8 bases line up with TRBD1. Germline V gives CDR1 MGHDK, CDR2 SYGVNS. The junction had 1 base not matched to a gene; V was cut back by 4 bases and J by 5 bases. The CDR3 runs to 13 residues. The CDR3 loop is CASSATGDQPQHF. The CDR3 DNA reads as TGTGCCAGCAGTGCGACAGGGGATCAGCCCCAGCATTTT.

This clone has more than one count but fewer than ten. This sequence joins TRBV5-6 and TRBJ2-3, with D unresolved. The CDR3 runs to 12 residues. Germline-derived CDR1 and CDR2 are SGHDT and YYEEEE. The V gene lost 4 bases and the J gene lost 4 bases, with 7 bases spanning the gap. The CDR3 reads CASSPNSDTQYF. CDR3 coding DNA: TGTGCCAGCAGCCCAAACTCAGATACGCAGTATTTT.

This CDR3 reads CASSQVGVPGDPYEQYF. Here the CDR3 DNA reads TGTGCCAGCAGCCAAGTAGGTGTGCCAGGGGACCCCTACGAGCAGTACTTC. The gene calls are TRBV4-2 and TRBJ2-7, with D possibly being TRBD1 (6 bases). Germline V CDR1 and CDR2: LGHNA, YNFKEQ. This CDR3 has 17 residues. V was shortened by 1 base and J by 2 bases, with 18 bases between the two germline ends.

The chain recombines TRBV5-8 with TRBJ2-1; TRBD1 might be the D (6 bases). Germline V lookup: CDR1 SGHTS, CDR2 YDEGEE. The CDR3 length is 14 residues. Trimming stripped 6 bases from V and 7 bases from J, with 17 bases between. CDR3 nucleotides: TGTGCCAGCACCGGGACACCTGGGATTAATGAGCAGTTCTTC. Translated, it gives CASTGTPGINEQFF.

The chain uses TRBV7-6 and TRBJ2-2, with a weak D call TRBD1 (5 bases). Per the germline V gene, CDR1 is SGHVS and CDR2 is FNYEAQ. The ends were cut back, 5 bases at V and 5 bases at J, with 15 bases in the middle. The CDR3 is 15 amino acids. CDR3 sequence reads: CASSPRQGGTGELFF. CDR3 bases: TGTGCCAGCAGCCCCCGGCAGGGTGGAACCGGGGAGCTGTTTTTT.

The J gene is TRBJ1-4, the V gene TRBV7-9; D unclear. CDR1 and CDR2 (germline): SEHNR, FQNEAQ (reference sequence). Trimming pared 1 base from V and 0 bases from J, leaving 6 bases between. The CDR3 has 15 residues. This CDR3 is CASSLVQTTNEKLFF. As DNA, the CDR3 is TGTGCCAGCAGCTTAGTCCAGACAACTAATGAAAAACTGTTTTTT.

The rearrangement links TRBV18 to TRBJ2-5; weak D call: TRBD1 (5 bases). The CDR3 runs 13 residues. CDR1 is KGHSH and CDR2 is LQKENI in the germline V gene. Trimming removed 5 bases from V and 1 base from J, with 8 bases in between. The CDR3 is CASSSTAQETQYF. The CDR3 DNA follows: TGTGCCAGCTCATCGACAGCCCAAGAGACCCAGTACTTC.

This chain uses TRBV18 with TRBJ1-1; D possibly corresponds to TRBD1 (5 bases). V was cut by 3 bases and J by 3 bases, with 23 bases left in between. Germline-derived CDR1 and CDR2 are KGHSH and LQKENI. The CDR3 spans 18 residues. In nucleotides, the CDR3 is TGTGCCAGCTCACCCCTCGGGGGATCACCCTTCTCTGACACTGAAGCTTTCTTT. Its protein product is CASSPLGGSPFSDTEAFF.